The entry below gives a single T cell receptor beta chain sequence along with its context. Its antigen remains unidentified. The TCR library protocol was used to attach unique molecular identifiers. These identifiers were attached to individual cDNA molecules. TCRdb ran MiXCR on the 5' RACE reads and lists one entry per CDR3 protein. This table holds about 76,000 distinct CDR3 sequences, about an eighth found once. The data belong to a study of early T cells in non-severe SARS-CoV-2 infection. In the study overall: Sequencing used unsorted whole-blood bulk RNA, so chains lack pairing. Study observations and caveats: Database matching using VDJdb favored anti-spike CD8 responses, with private and CD4 specificities left missing.

This CDR3 has 12 amino acids. CDR1 is DFQATT, CDR2 SNEGSKA, per germline (reference sequence). Deletions cut 0 bases from V and 7 bases from J, with 7 bases between. This chain joins TRBV20-1 and TRBJ1-5, with D perhaps TRBD1 (5 bases). Sequenced sample: whole blood. The sequence came from an adult who was a healthcare worker with PCR-confirmed SARS-CoV-2 infection or an uninfected control (not recorded which). The CDR3: CSARDPGQPQHF. In DNA, the CDR3 is TGCAGTGCTAGAGATCCAGGGCAGCCCCAGCATTTT.